The following is a T cell receptor (beta chain) sequence with its context. No antigen is known for it. The CDR3 runs 12 residues. Germline V gene data show CDR1 as SGHRS and CDR2 as YFSETQ. Trimming took off 3 bases at V and 7 bases at J, with 8 bases between the two ends. This sample is drawn from a study of siplizumab effects on memory and regulatory T cells. Study-level results: Phenotypic classification as naive or memory proved unattainable for roughly 80-96% of proliferating CD4+ or CD8+ clones. Mapping to unstimulated subsets was achieved for only a minor fraction of alloreactive clones. Apparently more diverse than memory cells, naive T cells also seemed major alloresponse contributors. Alloreactive sequences that could be traced to unstimulated CD4+ memory cells showed a significant reduction under siplizumab.

The table came from immunoSEQ multiplex PCR; TCRdb's copy has only in-frame clones and leaves some out. The table shows more than 95,000 clones, with roughly 92% occurring only once. Sequenced material: Tregs sorted from blood. The V gene is TRBV5-1, the J gene TRBJ2-1, with D perhaps matching TRBD1 (6 bases). The TCR originated in a human donor in good health. The CDR3 protein is CASSSQGNEQFF. The CDR3 region has the DNA TGCGCCAGCAGCTCACAGGGAAATGAGCAGTTCTTC.